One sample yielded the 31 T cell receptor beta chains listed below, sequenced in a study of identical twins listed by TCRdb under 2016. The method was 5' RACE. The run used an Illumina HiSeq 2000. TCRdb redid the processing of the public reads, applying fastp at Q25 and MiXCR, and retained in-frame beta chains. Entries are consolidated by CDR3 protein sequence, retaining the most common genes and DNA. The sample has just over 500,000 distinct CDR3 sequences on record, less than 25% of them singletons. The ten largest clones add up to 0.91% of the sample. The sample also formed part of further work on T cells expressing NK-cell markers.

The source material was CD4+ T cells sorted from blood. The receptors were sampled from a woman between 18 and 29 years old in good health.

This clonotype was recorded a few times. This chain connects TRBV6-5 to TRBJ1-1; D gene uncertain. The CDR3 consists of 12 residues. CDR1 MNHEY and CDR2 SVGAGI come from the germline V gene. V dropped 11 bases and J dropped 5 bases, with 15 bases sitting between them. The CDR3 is CAVIHRGTEAFF. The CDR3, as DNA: TGTGCCGTTATTCATCGAGGGACTGAAGCTTTCTTT.

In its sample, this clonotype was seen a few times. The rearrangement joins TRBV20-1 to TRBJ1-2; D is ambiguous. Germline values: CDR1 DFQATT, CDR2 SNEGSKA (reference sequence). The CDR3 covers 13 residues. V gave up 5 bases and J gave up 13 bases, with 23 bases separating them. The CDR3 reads CSALLARPLSRTF. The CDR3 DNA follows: TGCAGTGCTTTGTTAGCCAGGCCCCTCTCTCGCACCTTC.

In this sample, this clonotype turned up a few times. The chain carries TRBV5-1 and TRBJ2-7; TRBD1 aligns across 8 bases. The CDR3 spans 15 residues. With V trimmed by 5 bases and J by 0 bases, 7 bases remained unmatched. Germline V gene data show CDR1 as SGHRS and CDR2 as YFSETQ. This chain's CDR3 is CASRRTGGSSYEQYF. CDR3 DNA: TGCGCCAGCAGACGAACAGGGGGGAGCTCCTACGAGCAGTACTTC.

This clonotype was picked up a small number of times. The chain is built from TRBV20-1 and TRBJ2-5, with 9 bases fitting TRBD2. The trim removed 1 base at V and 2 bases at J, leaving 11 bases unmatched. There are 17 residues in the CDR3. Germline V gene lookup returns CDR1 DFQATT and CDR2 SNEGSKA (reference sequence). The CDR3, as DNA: TGCAGTGCTAGAGGGGCGGGTAGCGGGAGATCTCAAGAGACCCAGTACTTC. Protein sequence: CSARGAGSGRSQETQYF.

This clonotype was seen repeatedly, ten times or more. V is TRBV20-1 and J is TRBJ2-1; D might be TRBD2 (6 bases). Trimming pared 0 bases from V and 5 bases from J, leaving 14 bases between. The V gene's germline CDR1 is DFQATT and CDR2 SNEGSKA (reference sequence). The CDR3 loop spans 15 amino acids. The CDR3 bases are TGCAGTGCTAGAGATTCGGCTAGCGCTAACAATGAGCAGTTCTTC. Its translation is CSARDSASANNEQFF.

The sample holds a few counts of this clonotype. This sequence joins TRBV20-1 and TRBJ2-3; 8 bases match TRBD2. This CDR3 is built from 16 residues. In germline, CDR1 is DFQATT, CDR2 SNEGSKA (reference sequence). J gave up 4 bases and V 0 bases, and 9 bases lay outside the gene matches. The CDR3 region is CSARDPGGGQSDTQYF. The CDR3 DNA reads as TGCAGTGCTAGAGATCCGGGGGGGGGTCAGTCAGATACGCAGTATTTT.

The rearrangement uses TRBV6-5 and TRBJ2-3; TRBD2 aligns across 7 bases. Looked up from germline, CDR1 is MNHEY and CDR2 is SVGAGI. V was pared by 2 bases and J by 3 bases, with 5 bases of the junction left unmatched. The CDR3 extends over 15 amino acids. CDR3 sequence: CASSYRRGRTDTQYF. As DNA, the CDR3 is TGTGCCAGCAGTTACCGGCGCGGGAGAACAGATACGCAGTATTTT.

CDR3 bases: TGTGCCAGCAGCCGGGTCGAGGGCCCCTTCTTC. It yields the protein CASSRVEGPFF. The rearrangement uses TRBV7-2 and TRBJ2-1; a possible D gene is TRBD2 (5 bases). The CDR3 is made up of 11 amino acids. Germline CDR1 SGHTA, CDR2 FQGNSA. The V and J ends lost 5 bases and 16 bases respectively, with 15 bases between them.

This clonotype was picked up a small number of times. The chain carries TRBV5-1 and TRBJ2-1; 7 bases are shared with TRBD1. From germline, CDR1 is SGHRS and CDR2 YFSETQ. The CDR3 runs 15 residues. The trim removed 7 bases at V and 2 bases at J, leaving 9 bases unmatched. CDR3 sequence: CASRQGSVTYNEQFF. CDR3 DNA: TGCGCCAGCCGACAGGGCTCGGTGACCTACAATGAGCAGTTCTTC.

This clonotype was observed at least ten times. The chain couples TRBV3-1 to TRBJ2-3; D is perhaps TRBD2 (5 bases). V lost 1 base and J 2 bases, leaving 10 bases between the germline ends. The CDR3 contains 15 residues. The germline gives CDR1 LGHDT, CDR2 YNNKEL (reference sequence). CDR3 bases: TGTGCCAGCAGCCAAGCTAGGACTTTCACAGATACGCAGTATTTT. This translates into CASSQARTFTDTQYF.

DNA for the CDR3: TGTGCCAGCAGTCTAGTGCGGGGGGACCACTACAATGAGCAGTTCTTC. This codes for CASSLVRGDHYNEQFF. V and J are TRBV7-9 and TRBJ2-1, with TRBD2 matching over 8 bases. Germline lookup yields CDR1 SEHNR and CDR2 FQNEAQ (reference sequence). Trimming cost V 6 bases and J 3 bases; bases outside gene matches: 10. The CDR3 spans 16 residues.

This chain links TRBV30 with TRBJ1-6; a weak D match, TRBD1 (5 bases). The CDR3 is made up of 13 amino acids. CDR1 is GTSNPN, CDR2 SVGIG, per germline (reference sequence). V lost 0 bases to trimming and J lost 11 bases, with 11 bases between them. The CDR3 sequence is CAWSVQAGAPLHF. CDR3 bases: TGTGCCTGGAGTGTACAGGCGGGGGCACCCCTCCACTTT.

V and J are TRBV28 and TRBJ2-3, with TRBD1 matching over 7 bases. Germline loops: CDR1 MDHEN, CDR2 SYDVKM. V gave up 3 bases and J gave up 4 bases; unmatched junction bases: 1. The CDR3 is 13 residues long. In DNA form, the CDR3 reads TGTGCCAGCAGTTTCGGGACAGCAGATACGCAGTATTTT. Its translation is CASSFGTADTQYF.

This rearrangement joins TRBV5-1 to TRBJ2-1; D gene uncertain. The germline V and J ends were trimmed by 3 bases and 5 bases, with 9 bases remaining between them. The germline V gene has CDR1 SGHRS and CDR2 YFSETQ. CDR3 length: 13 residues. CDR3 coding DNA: TGCGCCAGCAGCTCCCCTCCACACAATGAGCAGTTCTTC. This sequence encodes CASSSPPHNEQFF.

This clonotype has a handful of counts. CDR3 sequence reads: CSVADRGFQPQHF. The DNA of the CDR3 is TGCAGCGTTGCTGACAGGGGGTTTCAGCCCCAGCATTTT. The chain joins TRBV29-1 to TRBJ1-5, with 9 bases fitting TRBD1. The CDR3 runs to 13 residues. Trimming at V came to 4 bases and at J to 6 bases, leaving 4 bases not matched to a gene. From germline, CDR1 is SQVTM and CDR2 ANQGSEA.

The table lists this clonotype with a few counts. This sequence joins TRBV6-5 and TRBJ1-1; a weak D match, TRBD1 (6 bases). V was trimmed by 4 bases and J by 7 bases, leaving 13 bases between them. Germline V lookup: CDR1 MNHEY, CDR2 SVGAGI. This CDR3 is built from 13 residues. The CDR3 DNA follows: TGTGCCAGCAGTTTTGACAGGTGGAATGAAGCTTTCTTT. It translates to CASSFDRWNEAFF.

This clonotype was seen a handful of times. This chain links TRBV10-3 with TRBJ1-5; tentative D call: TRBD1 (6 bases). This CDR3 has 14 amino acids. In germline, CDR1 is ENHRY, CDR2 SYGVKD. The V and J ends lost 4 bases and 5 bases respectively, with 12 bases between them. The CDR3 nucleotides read TGTGCCATCAGTGCGACAGGAGTGGATCAGCCCCAGCATTTT. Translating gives CAISATGVDQPQHF.

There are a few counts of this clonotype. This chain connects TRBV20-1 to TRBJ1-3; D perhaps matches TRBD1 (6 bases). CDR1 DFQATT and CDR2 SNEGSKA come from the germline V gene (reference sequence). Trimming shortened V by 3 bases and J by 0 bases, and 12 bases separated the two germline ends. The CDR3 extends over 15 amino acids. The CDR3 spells CSASKGQVSGNTIYF. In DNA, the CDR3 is TGCAGTGCTAGTAAGGGACAAGTCTCTGGAAACACCATATATTTT.

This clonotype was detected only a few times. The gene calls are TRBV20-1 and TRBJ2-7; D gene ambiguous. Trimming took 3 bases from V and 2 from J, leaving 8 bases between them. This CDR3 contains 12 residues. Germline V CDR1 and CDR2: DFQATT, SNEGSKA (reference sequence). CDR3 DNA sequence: TGCAGTGCTAGTCGGTCGACCTACGAGCAGTACTTC. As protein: CSASRSTYEQYF.

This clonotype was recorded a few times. The CDR3 protein is CASSLTSGGTTLSSTDTQYF. CDR3 coding DNA: TGTGCCAGCAGCCTCACTAGCGGGGGGACGACTCTATCTAGCACAGATACGCAGTATTTT. J is TRBJ2-3 and V is TRBV4-2; 12 nucleotides line up with TRBD2. V was clipped by 4 bases and J by 0 bases; unmatched bases: 14. CDR1 and CDR2 from the germline V gene are LGHNA and YNFKEQ. This CDR3 spans 20 amino acids.

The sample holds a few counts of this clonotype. DNA for the CDR3: TGCAGTGCCCAAAGGACAGATTCCTACGAGCAGTACTTC. This sequence encodes CSAQRTDSYEQYF. The chain carries TRBV20-1 and TRBJ2-7, with a possible D match to TRBD1 (6 bases). Deletions cut 6 bases from V and 1 base from J, with 13 bases between. This CDR3 has 13 residues. Germline assignment: CDR1 DFQATT and CDR2 SNEGSKA (reference sequence).

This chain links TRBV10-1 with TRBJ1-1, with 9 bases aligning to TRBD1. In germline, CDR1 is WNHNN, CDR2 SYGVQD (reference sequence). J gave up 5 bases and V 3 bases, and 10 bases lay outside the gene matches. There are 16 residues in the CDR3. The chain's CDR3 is CASSDLSIGQGTEAFF. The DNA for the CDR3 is TGCGCCAGCAGTGATTTGTCGATCGGACAGGGGACTGAAGCTTTCTTT.

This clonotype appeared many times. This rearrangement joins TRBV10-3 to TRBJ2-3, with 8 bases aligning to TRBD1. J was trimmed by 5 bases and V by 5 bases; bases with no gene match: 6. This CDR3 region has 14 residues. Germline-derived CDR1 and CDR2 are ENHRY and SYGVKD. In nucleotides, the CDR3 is TGTGCCATCAGTTACTCAGACAGGGGAGATACGCAGTATTTT. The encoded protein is CAISYSDRGDTQYF.

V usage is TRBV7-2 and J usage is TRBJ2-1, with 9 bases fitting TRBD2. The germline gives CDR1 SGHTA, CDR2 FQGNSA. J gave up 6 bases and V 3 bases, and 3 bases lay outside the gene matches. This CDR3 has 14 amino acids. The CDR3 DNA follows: TGTGCCAGCAGCTTCCAGACTAGCGGCAATGAGCAGTTCTTC. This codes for CASSFQTSGNEQFF.

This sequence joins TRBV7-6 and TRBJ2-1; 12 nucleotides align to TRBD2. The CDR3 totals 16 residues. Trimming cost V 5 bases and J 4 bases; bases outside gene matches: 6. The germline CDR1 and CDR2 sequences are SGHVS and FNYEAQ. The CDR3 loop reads CASSSGLAGIYNEQFF. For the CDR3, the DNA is TGTGCCAGCAGCAGCGGACTAGCGGGGATATACAATGAGCAGTTCTTC.

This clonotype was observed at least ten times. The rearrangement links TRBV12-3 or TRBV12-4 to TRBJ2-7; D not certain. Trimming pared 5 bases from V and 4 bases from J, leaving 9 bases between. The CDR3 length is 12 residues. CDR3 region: CASSIAPYEQYF. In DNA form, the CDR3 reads TGTGCCAGCAGTATTGCCCCGTACGAGCAGTACTTC.

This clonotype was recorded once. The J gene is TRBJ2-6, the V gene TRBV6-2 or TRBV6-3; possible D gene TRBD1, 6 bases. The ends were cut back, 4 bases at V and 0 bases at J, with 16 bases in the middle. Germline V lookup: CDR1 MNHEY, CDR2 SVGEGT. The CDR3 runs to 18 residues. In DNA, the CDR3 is TGTGCCAGCAGTTTGTTCACAGGGATGCGCTCTGGGGCCAACGTCCTGACTTTC. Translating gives CASSLFTGMRSGANVLTF.

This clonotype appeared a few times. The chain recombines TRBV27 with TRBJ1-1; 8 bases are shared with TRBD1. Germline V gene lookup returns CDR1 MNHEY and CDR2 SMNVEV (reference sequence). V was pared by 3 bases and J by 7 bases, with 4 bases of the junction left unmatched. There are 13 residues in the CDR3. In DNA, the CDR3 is TGTGCCAGCAGTTTGCACAGGGGGAGTGAAGCTTTCTTT. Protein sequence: CASSLHRGSEAFF.

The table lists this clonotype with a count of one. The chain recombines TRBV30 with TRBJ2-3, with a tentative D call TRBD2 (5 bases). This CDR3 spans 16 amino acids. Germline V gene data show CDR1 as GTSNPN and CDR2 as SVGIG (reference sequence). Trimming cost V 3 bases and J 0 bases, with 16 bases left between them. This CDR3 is CAWRDSRASSTDTQYF. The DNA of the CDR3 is TGTGCCTGGAGGGACTCGCGGGCATCTAGCACAGATACGCAGTATTTT.

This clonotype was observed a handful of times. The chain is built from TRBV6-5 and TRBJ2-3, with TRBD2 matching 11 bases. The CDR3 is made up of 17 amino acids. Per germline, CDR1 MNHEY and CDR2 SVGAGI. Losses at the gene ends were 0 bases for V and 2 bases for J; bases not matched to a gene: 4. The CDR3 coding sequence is TGTGCCAGCAGTTACTCAGGGACTAGCGGATACACAGATACGCAGTATTTT. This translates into CASSYSGTSGYTDTQYF.

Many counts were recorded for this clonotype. The chain's CDR3 is CASSLRQGSSPLHF. The CDR3 region has the DNA TGTGCCAGCAGTTTAAGGCAGGGGAGTTCACCCCTCCACTTT. The chain uses TRBV12-3 or TRBV12-4 and TRBJ1-6; maybe TRBD1 (6 bases). V lost 2 bases and J 9 bases, leaving 11 bases between the germline ends. This CDR3 comprises 14 residues.